Each of the 4 T cell receptor beta chains below was sequenced from the same sample in a study of CXCR4 blockade with PD-1 therapy in pancreatic cancer. Assay: immunoSEQ multiplex PCR; the TCRdb copy retains only in-frame clones and omits some. The sample lists over 2,500 clones; about half were seen once. Material: tumor tissue. The source is a human donor with pancreatic ductal adenocarcinoma.

The chain joins TRBV10-3 to TRBJ1-1; no definite D call. The V gene lost 10 bases and the J gene lost 5 bases, with 17 bases spanning the gap. CDR3 length: 13 residues. Germline V gene lookup returns CDR1 ENHRY and CDR2 SYGVKD. CDR3 protein: CATFSRGKTEAFF. CDR3 DNA sequence: TGTGCCACCTTCTCTAGAGGGAAGACTGAAGCTTTCTTT.

The chain is built from TRBV6-8 and TRBJ2-2; D possibly uses TRBD1 or TRBD2 (6 bases each). Trimming shortened V by 2 bases and J by 6 bases, and 7 bases separated the two germline ends. The CDR3 is made up of 13 amino acids. Germline-derived CDR1 and CDR2 are MNHGY and SAAAGT. The CDR3, as DNA: TGTGCCAGCAGTTACGGGGGGCCCGGGGAGCTGTTTTTT. Protein sequence: CASSYGGPGELFF.

This clone was seen a few times. This sequence joins TRBV6-8 and TRBJ2-3, with 7 bases matching TRBD1. The CDR3 has 17 amino acids. The ends lost 4 bases at V and 0 bases at J; junction bases unmatched: 10. Germline CDR1 reads MNHGY; CDR2 reads SAAAGT. The CDR3 sequence is CASSLHNQGVSTDTQYF. CDR3 sequence (DNA): TGTGCCAGCAGTTTACACAACCAGGGGGTGAGCACAGATACGCAGTATTTT.

This clone was seen only once. The chain carries TRBV5-1 and TRBJ2-1; 15 positions agree with TRBD2. CDR1 and CDR2 from the germline V gene are SGHRS and YFSETQ. The CDR3 length is 16 residues. Unmatched junction bases numbered 10, after V lost 7 bases and J lost 8 bases. CDR3 protein: CASSPGLAGGPDEQFF. CDR3 DNA sequence: TGCGCCAGCTCCCCCGGACTAGCGGGGGGGCCGGATGAGCAGTTCTTC. Filled out from reference TRBV5-1 and TRBJ2-1, the complete variable domain reads KAGVTQTPRYLIKTRGQQVTLSCSPISGHRSVSWYQQTPGQGLQFLFEYFSETQRNKGNFPGRFSGRQFSNSRSEMNVSTLELGDSALYLCASSPGLAGGPDEQFFGPGTRLTVL.